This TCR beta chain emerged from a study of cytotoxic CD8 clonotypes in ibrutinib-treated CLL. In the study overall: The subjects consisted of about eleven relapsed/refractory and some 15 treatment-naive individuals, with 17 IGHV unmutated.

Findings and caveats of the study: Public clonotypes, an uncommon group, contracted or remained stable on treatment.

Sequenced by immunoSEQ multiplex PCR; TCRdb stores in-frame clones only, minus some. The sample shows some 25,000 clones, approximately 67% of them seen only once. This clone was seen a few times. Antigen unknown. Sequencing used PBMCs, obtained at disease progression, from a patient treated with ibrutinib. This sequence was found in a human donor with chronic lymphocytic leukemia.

The CDR3 protein is CASSLTAAGTQHF. DNA of the CDR3: TGTGCCAGCAGCTTAACGGCCGCGGGGACCCAGCATTTT. V usage is TRBV5-4 and J usage is TRBJ1-5; D call uncertain. The CDR3 consists of 13 residues. CDR1 and CDR2 (germline): SGHNT, YYREEE (reference sequence). Trimming pared 2 bases from V and 11 bases from J, leaving 14 bases between.